This T cell receptor (beta chain) was sequenced for a study of cytomegalovirus exposure and HLA in healthy donors. V gave up 6 bases and J gave up 8 bases; unmatched junction bases: 7. The CDR3 runs 14 residues. In germline, CDR1 is MNHNY, CDR2 SVGAGI (reference sequence). Study results and caveats: Researchers reported in a later analysis that a missense DCLRE1C variant was tied to TCR beta V- and J-gene trimming. Immune exposure was documented only through CMV serostatus. Later analysis identified 16,951 TCR beta sequences associated with HLA alleles, using a false discovery rate threshold of 0.05. Differences between HLA loci emerged in a later analysis of TCR association rates, with DRB1 most and HLA-C fewest.

This clone has only a few counts. Its antigen is unknown. It was with 60 Vbeta and 13 Jbeta primers that the PCR ran. Method: immunoSEQ multiplex PCR; TCRdb's copy keeps in-frame clones and lacks some. The sample contains about 120,000 clones, roughly 15% of which appear only once. The TCR sequence derives from a female donor in good health and CMV-seropositive. What was sequenced was PBMCs. The chain uses TRBV6-6 and TRBJ1-4; 9 bases match TRBD1. The DNA for the CDR3 is TGTGCCAGCAGCGGACAGGGGTTAGGCGAAAAACTGTTTTTT. This translates into CASSGQGLGEKLFF.